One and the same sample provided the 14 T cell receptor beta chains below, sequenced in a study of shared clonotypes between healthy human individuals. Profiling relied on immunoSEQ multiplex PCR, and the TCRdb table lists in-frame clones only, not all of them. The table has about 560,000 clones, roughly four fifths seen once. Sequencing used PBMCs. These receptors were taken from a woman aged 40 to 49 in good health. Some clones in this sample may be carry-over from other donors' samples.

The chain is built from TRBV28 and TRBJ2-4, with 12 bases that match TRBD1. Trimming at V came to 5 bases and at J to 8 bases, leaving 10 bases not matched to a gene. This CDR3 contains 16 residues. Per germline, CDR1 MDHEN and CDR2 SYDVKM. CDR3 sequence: CASSKGQGALSDIQYF. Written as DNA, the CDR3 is TGTGCCAGCAGTAAGGGACAGGGGGCTTTATCGGACATTCAGTACTTC.

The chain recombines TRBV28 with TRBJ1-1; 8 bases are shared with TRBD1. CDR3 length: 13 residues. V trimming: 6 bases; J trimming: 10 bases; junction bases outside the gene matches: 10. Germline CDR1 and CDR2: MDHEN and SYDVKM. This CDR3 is CASSRGQVLGAFF. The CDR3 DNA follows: TGTGCCAGCAGCCGGGGACAGGTTCTGGGAGCTTTCTTT.

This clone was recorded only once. This CDR3 reads CSVEEDRGEDNEQFF. As DNA, the CDR3 is TGCAGCGTTGAGGAGGACAGGGGAGAAGACAATGAGCAGTTCTTC. The V call is TRBV29-1, the J call TRBJ2-1, with 9 bases identical to TRBD1. J was trimmed by 5 bases and V by 3 bases; bases with no gene match: 8. The germline V gene encodes CDR1 SQVTM and CDR2 ANQGSEA. This CDR3 has 15 residues.

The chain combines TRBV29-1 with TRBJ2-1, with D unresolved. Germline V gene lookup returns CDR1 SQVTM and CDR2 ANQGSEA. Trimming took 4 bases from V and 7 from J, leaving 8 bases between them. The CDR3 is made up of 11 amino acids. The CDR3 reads CSVGYANEQFF. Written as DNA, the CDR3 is TGCAGCGTTGGTTACGCGAATGAGCAGTTCTTC.

The CDR3 spells CASSLGGTAANYGYTF. The DNA of the CDR3 is TGTGCCAGCAGCTTAGGCGGGACAGCCGCTAACTATGGCTACACCTTC. J is TRBJ1-2 and V is TRBV7-9; 7 nucleotides align to TRBD1. CDR3 length: 16 amino acids. J gave up 0 bases and V 1 base, and 5 bases lay outside the gene matches. Germline values: CDR1 SEHNR, CDR2 FQNEAQ (reference sequence).

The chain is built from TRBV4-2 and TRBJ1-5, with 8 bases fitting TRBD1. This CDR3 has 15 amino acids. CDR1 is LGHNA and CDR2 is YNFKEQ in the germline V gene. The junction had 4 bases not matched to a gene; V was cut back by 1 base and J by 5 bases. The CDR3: CASSQVPGGDQPQHF. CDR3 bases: TGTGCCAGCAGCCAAGTCCCAGGGGGCGATCAGCCCCAGCATTTT.

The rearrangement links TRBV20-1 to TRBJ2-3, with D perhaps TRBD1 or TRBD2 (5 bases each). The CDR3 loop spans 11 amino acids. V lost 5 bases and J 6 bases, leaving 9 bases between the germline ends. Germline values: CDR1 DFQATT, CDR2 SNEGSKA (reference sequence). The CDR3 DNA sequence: TGCAGTGCTCCAGAGGGGGATACGCAGTATTTT. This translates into CSAPEGDTQYF.

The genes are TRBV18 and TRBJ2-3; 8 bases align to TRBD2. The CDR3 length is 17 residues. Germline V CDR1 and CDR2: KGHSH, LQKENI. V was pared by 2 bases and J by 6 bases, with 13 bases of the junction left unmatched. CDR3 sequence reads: CASSPTPLSGRSDTQYF. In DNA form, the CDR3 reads TGTGCCAGCTCACCAACCCCCCTAAGCGGGAGATCGGATACGCAGTATTTT.

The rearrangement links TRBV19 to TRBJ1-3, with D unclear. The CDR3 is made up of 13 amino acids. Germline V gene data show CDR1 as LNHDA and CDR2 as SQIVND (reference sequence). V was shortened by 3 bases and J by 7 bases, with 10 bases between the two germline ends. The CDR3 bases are TGTGCCAGTAGTATCGCAAGAGACAACACCATATATTTT. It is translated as CASSIARDNTIYF.

CDR3 in amino acids: CASSVATGGANEKLFF. In nucleotides, the CDR3 is TGTGCCAGCAGCGTAGCTACAGGGGGAGCTAATGAAAAACTGTTTTTT. The J gene is TRBJ1-4, the V gene TRBV9, with 8 bases aligning to TRBD1. CDR3 length equals 16 residues. With 0 bases clipped from V and 3 bases from J, the junction kept 4 bases outside the gene matches. CDR1 is SGDLS, CDR2 YYNGEE, per germline.

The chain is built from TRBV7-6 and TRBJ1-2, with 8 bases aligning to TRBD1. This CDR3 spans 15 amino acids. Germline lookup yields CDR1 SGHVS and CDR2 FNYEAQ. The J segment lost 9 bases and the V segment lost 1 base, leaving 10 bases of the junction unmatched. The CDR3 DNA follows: TGTGCCAGCAGCTTAGGAAGTGGTGGACAGGGCCGCTACACCTTC. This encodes CASSLGSGGQGRYTF. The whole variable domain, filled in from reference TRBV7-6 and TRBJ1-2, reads GAGVSQSPRYKVTKRGQDVALRCDPISGHVSLYWYRQALGQGPEFLTYFNYEAQQDKSGLPNDRFSAERPEGSISTLTIQRTEQRDSAMYRCASSLGSGGQGRYTFGSGTRLTVV.

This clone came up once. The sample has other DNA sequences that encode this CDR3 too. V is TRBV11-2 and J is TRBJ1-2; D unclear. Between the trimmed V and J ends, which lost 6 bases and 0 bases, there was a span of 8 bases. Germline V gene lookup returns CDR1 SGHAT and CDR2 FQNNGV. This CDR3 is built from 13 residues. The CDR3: CASRIKPNYGYTF. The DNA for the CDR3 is TGTGCCAGCAGAATCAAACCTAACTATGGCTACACCTTC. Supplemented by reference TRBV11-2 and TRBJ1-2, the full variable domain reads EAGVAQSPRYKIIEKRQSVAFWCNPISGHATLYWYQQILGQGPKLLIQFQNNGVVDDSQLPKDRFSAERLKGVDSTLKIQPAKLEDSAVYLCASRIKPNYGYTFGSGTRLTVV.

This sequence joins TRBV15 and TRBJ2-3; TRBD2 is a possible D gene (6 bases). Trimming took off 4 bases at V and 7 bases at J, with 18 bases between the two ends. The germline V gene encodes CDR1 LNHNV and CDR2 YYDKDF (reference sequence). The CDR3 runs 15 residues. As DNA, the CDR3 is TGTGCCACCAGCACCCTCTGGGGAGGAGGGCATACGCAGTATTTT. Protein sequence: CATSTLWGGGHTQYF.

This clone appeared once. CDR3 protein: CASSVESLGPEAFF. The CDR3 DNA is TGTGCCAGCAGCGTAGAAAGTCTGGGCCCGGAAGCTTTCTTT. This chain uses TRBV9 with TRBJ1-1; D is uncertain. This CDR3 is built from 14 residues. CDR1 SGDLS and CDR2 YYNGEE come from the germline V gene. V was clipped by 0 bases and J by 8 bases, with 14 bases between them.